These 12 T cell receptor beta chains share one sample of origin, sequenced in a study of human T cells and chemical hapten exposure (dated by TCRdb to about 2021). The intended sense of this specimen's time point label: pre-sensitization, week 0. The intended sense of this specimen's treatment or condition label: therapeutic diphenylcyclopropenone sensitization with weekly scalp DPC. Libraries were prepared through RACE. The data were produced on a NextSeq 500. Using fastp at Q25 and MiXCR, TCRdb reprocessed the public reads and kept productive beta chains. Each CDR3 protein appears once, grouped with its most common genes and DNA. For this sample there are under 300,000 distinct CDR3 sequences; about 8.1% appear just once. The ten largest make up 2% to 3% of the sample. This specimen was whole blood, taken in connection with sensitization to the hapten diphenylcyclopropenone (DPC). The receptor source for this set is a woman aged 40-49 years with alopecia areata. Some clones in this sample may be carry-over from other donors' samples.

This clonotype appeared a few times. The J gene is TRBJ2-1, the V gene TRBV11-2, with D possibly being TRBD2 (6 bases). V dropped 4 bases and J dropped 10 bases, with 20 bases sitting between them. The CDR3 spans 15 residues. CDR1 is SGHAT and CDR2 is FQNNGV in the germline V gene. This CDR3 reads CASSSIAEAPWEQFF. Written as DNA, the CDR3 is TGTGCCAGCAGCTCCATAGCGGAGGCCCCATGGGAGCAGTTCTTC. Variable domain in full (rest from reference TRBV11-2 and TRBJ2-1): EAGVAQSPRYKIIEKRQSVAFWCNPISGHATLYWYQQILGQGPKLLIQFQNNGVVDDSQLPKDRFSAERLKGVDSTLKIQPAKLEDSAVYLCASSSIAEAPWEQFFGPGTRLTVL.

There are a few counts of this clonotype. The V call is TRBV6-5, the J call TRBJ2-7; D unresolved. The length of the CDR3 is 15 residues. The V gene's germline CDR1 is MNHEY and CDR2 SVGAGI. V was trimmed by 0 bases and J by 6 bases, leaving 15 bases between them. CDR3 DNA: TGTGCCAGCAGTTACTCGATTATAGGGTTCAGCGAGCAGTACTTC. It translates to CASSYSIIGFSEQYF.

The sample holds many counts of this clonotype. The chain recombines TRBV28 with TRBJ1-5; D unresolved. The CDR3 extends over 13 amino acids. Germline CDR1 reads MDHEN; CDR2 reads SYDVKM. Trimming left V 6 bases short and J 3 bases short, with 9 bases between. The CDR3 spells CASRGNTNQPQHF. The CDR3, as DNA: TGTGCCAGCAGGGGGAATACCAATCAGCCCCAGCATTTT.

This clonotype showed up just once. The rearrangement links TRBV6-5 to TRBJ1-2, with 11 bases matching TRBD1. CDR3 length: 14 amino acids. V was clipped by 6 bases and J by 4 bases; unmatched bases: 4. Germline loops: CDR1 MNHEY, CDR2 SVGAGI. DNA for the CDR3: TGTGCCAGCAGGGGGACAGGGGGATCCTATGGCTACACCTTC. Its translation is CASRGTGGSYGYTF.

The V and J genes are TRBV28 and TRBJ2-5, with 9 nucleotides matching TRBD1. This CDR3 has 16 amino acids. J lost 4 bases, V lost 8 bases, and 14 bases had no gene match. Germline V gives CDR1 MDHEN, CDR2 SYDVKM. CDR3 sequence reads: CASSPHLGQGRETQYF. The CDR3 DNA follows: TGTGCCAGCTCCCCACACCTGGGACAGGGTAGAGAGACCCAGTACTTC. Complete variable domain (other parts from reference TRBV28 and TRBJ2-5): DVKVTQSSRYLVKRTGEKVFLECVQDMDHENMFWYRQDPGLGLRLIYFSYDVKMKEKGDIPEGYSVSREKKERFSLILESASTNQTSMYLCASSPHLGQGRETQYFGPGTRLLVL.

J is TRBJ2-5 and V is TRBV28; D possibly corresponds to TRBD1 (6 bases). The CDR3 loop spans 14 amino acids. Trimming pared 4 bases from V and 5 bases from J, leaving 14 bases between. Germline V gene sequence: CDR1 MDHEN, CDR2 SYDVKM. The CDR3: CASSSGVQGETQYF. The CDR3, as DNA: TGTGCCAGCAGTTCAGGGGTCCAGGGGGAGACCCAGTACTTC.

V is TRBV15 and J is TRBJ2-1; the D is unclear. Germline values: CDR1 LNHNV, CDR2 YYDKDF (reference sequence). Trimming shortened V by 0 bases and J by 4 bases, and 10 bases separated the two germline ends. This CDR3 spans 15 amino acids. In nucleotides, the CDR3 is TGTGCCACCAGCAGAGATAGTGGGCGGTACAATGAGCAGTTCTTC. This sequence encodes CATSRDSGRYNEQFF.

CDR3: CASSLHAPDSRNTEAFF. The DNA of the CDR3 is TGTGCCAGCAGCTTACACGCGCCAGACAGCCGGAACACTGAAGCTTTCTTT. The chain uses TRBV7-3 and TRBJ1-1, with D possibly matching TRBD1 (5 bases). Germline-derived CDR1 and CDR2 are SGHTA and FQGTGA. The V gene lost 2 bases and the J gene lost 1 base, with 17 bases spanning the gap. The CDR3 covers 17 residues.

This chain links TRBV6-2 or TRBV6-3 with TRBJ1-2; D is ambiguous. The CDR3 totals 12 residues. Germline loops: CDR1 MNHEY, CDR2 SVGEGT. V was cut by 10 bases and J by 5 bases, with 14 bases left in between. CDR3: CAISENFYGYTF. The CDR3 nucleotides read TGTGCCATATCAGAGAACTTTTATGGCTACACCTTC.

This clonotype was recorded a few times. The CDR3 is CASSPGGGGETQYF. The CDR3, as DNA: TGTGCCAGCAGTCCAGGGGGCGGCGGAGAGACCCAGTACTTC. The chain is built from TRBV7-9 and TRBJ2-5; 8 bases are shared with TRBD1. The V gene's germline CDR1 is SEHNR and CDR2 FQNEAQ (reference sequence). CDR3 length equals 14 residues. Germline trimming cut 6 bases from V and 4 bases from J; bases unmatched to any gene: 7.

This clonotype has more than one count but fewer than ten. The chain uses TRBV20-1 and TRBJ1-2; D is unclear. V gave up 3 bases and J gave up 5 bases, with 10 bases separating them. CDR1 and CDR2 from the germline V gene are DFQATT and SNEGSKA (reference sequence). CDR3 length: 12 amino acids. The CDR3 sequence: CSASPHIYGYTF. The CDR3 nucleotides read TGCAGTGCTAGTCCCCATATTTATGGCTACACCTTC.

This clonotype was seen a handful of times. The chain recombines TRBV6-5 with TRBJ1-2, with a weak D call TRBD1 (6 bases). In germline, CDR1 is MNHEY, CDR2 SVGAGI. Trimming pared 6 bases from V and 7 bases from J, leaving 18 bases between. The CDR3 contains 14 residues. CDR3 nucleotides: TGTGCCAGCAGCCCGATTGGGGGGCGAACTGGCTACACCTTC. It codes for CASSPIGGRTGYTF.